This T cell receptor beta chain was recovered during a study of blood T cell repertoires in COVID-19. About the study: Sites across the United States, Italy and Spain contributed samples from acute and convalescent COVID-19. Sample material is recorded as cDNA or gDNA derived from T cells, B-cell-depleted T cells, or PBMCs.

Methods used by the authors: Estimates of nucleated cell counts were drawn from the amplification of reference gene primers. TCRdb's table, derived via immunoSEQ multiplex PCR, lists solely in-frame clones and lacks some. V and J calls and clone size come straight from that table; D and trimming were deduced from the DNA. The sample shows 35,000 to 55,000 clones, around 90% of them seen only once. Trimming took 5 bases from V and 3 from J; bases not matched to a gene: 5. Per the germline V gene, CDR1 is MNHNS and CDR2 is SASEGT. The CDR3 runs 15 residues. The rearrangement uses TRBV6-1 and TRBJ1-4; 8 bases match TRBD1. The clonotype originates from a man between 50 and 59 years old with active COVID-19. Sequenced sample: peripheral blood. CDR3 residues: CASSSQGAPNEKLFF. The CDR3 coding sequence is TGTGCCAGCAGTTCCCAGGGGGCTCCTAATGAAAAACTGTTTTTT.